This T cell receptor beta chain comes out of a study of shared clonotypes between healthy human individuals. Broader study findings: Although depth was large, rarefaction showed that sequencing of the sorted subsets was incomplete.

CDR1 and CDR2 from the germline V gene are SGHDT and YYEEEE. The CDR3 is made up of 13 amino acids. V dropped 2 bases and J dropped 0 bases, with 5 bases sitting between them. As regards this clone: Its target is not known.

Every immunoSEQ plate was one replicate of a subset's evenly spread DNA. Measured with immunoSEQ multiplex PCR; TCRdb has only the in-frame clones, and not every one. The table records about 1 million clones, around 74% of them present only once. Sequences were obtained from memory CD4+ T cells sorted from blood. Indicated subset: CD45RA-negative fraction. This sequence originates from a man aged 18 to 30 in good health. The chain recombines TRBV5-6 with TRBJ2-5; D gene unclear. In DNA, the CDR3 is TGTGCCAGCAGCTTATACAACCAAGAGACCCAGTACTTC. This sequence encodes CASSLYNQETQYF.